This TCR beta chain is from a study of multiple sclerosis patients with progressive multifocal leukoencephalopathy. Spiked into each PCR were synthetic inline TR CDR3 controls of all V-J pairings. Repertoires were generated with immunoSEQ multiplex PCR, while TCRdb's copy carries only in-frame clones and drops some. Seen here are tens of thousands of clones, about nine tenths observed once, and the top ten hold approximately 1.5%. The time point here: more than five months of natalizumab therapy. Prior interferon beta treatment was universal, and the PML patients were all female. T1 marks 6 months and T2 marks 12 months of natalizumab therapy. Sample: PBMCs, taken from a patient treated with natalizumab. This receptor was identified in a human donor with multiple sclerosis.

The CDR3 DNA sequence: TGTGCCAGCAGCTTGAGCGCAGGGTTCGGCGGGGAGCTGTTTTTT. Its translation is CASSLSAGFGGELFF. The rearrangement links TRBV5-5 to TRBJ2-2; perhaps TRBD1 as D (5 bases). The CDR3 runs 15 residues. Trimming left V 1 base short and J 7 bases short, with 14 bases between. Germline assignment: CDR1 SGHKS and CDR2 YYEKEE (reference sequence).